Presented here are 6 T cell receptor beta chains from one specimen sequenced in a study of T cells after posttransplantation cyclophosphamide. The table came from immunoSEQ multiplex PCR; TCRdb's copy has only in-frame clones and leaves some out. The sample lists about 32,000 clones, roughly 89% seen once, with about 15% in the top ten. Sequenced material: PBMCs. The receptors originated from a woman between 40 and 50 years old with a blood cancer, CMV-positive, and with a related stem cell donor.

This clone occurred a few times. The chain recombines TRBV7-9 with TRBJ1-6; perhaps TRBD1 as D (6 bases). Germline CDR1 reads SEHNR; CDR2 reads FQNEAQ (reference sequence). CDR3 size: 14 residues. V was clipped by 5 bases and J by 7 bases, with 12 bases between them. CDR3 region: CASSLNRENSPLHF. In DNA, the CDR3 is TGTGCCAGCAGCCTAAACAGGGAAAATTCACCCCTCCACTTT.

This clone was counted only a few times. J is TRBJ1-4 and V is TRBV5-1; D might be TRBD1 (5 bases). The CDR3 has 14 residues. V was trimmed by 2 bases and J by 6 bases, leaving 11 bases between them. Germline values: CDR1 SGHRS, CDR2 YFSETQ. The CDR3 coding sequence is TGCGCCAGCAGCTTTACAGGCGGGGATGAAAAACTGTTTTTT. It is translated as CASSFTGGDEKLFF.

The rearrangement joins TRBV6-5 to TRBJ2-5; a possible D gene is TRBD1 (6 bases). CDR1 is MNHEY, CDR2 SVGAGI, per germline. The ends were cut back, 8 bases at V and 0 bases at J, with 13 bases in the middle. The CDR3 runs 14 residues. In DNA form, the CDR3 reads TGTGCCAGCGGAAGGACAGTGTACCAAGAGACCCAGTACTTC. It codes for CASGRTVYQETQYF.

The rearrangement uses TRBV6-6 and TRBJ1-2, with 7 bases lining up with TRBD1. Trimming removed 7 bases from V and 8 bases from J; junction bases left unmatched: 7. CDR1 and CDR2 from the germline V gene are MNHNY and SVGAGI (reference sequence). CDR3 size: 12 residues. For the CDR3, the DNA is TGTGCCAGCAATACAGGGGCGGTCGGCTACACCTTC. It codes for CASNTGAVGYTF.

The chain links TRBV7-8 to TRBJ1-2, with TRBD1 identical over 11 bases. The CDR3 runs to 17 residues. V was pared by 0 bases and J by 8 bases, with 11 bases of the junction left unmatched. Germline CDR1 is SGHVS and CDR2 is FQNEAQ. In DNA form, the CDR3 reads TGTGCCAGCAGCTTAGCAATTCCCGGACAGGGGGCGGGGGGCTACACCTTC. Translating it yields CASSLAIPGQGAGGYTF.

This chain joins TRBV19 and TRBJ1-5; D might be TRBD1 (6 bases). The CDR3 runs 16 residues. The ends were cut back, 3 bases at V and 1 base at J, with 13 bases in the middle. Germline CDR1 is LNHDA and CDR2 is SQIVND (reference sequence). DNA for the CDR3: TGTGCCAGTAGTATTGAGGACAGAGCAAGCAATCAGCCCCAGCATTTT. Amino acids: CASSIEDRASNQPQHF.